This T cell receptor beta chain emerged from a study of type 1 regulatory T cells. Background on the study: An in vitro protocol generated T-allo10, a Tr1-enriched, alloantigen-specific CD4 T cell product.

T-allo10 cells from the graft donor were described as anergic, host-alloantigen-specific, and alloantigen-specific suppressors. Per germline, CDR1 DFQATT and CDR2 SNEGSKA (reference sequence). The CDR3 runs to 13 residues. The trim removed 5 bases at V and 5 bases at J, leaving 8 bases unmatched. A note on this clonotype: Its antigen is not identified.

TCRdb itself ran the reads through MiXCR, one entry per CDR3 protein. Among about 68,000 distinct CDR3 sequences listed, nearly 65% were seen once. The sample was cultured T cells, either the whole culture or a sorted T cell fraction (not recorded which). Subset meaning: Tr1-enriched cell product generated in vitro against host alloantigens. The J gene is TRBJ2-7, the V gene TRBV20-1; 8 bases align to TRBD2. The source is a human donor in good health. DNA of the CDR3: TGCAGTGCTTCCGGGAGGGCCGTAAACGAGCAGTACTTC. Amino acid sequence: CSASGRAVNEQYF.